The T cell receptor (beta chain) described here comes from a study of cytomegalovirus exposure and HLA in healthy donors. V was trimmed by 0 bases and J by 12 bases, leaving 11 bases between them. Per germline, CDR1 MNHEY and CDR2 SVGAGI. The CDR3 has 12 amino acids. General study findings and limits: Later analysis found that TCR beta chains associated with HLA were more clonally expanded than other, equally common chains. Follow-up analysis later connected one missense variant in DCLRE1C with trimming of TCR beta V- and J-genes.

A remark on this clone: The antigen remains unidentified.

Researchers ran the PCR with 60 Vbeta and 13 Jbeta primers. The data were produced by immunoSEQ multiplex PCR, yet TCRdb's version contains in-frame clones alone and is incomplete. This table holds over 55,000 clones, around 80% found once. This rearrangement joins TRBV6-5 to TRBJ1-1; D may be TRBD1 (5 bases). The sample was PBMCs. This TCR was sampled from a woman aged 25 to 39 in good health and CMV-seronegative. CDR3 bases: TGTGCCAGCAGTTACTCGTGGGGCGGGACTTTCTTT. It yields the protein CASSYSWGGTFF.